This T cell receptor (beta chain) originates from a study of T cell responses to AZD1222 COVID-19 vaccine. Study outcomes and limitations: It should be noted that donors were predominantly white British and more often female, and clonal diversity was possibly underestimated. Just a handful of AZD1222 recipients were seropositive at baseline. Researchers report vaccine-associated CD4 TCRs spanning spike, with dominance at 160-218 and 743-854. Repertoire sampling happened only post peak T cell response.

The assay was immunoSEQ multiplex PCR, and TCRdb's table has in-frame clones only and misses some. The table has over 75,000 clones, over 75% seen once. Of note for this clone: As yet, its antigen is unknown.

V trimming: 4 bases; J trimming: 9 bases; junction bases outside the gene matches: 3. The CDR3 is 11 amino acids. Germline V gene sequence: CDR1 DFQATT, CDR2 SNEGSKA (reference sequence). The specimen comprised peripheral blood, sampled on day 0 of AZD1222 vaccination. This TCR was sampled from an adult in good health. This sequence joins TRBV20-1 and TRBJ2-1; 7 bases fit TRBD2. The CDR3 DNA reads TGCAGTGCTAAGCGCGGGAGTGAGCAGTTCTTC. It specifies CSAKRGSEQFF.